One sample yielded the 12 T cell receptor beta chains listed below, sequenced in a study of siplizumab effects on memory and regulatory T cells. Data came from immunoSEQ multiplex PCR; TCRdb stores just in-frame clones and leaves some out. Here the sample spans about 82,000 clones, roughly 90% being singletons. The sequenced material came from Tregs sorted from blood. These receptors were collected from a human donor in good health.

The rearrangement links TRBV5-1 to TRBJ2-3; maybe TRBD2 (5 bases). The CDR3 totals 15 residues. Germline assignment: CDR1 SGHRS and CDR2 YFSETQ. V was shortened by 3 bases and J by 5 bases, with 16 bases between the two germline ends. The CDR3 loop reads CASSSQLGSGDTQYF. The CDR3 DNA reads TGCGCCAGCAGCTCACAACTAGGAAGTGGAGATACGCAGTATTTT.

The chain has TRBV19 and TRBJ1-1; D may be TRBD1 (6 bases). The germline gives CDR1 LNHDA, CDR2 SQIVND (reference sequence). V was shortened by 3 bases and J by 8 bases, with 16 bases between the two germline ends. The CDR3 contains 14 residues. CDR3 nucleotides: TGTGCCAGTAGTATGGGCACAGGGATCAGCGAAGCTTTCTTT. This gives the protein CASSMGTGISEAFF.

This clone was observed a handful of times. CDR3 DNA: TGTGCCAGTAAAGAAGACAGGTACAATGAGCAGTTCTTC. Encoded protein: CASKEDRYNEQFF. The V gene is TRBV19, the J gene TRBJ2-1; D possibly corresponds to TRBD1 (6 bases). Germline CDR1 and CDR2: LNHDA and SQIVND (reference sequence). With 7 bases removed from V and 4 bases from J, the gap between germline ends came to 11 bases. This CDR3 region has 13 residues.

J is TRBJ2-2 and V is TRBV9; maybe TRBD1 (6 bases). V lost 3 bases to trimming and J lost 4 bases, with 13 bases between them. CDR1 SGDLS and CDR2 YYNGEE come from the germline V gene. The CDR3 sequence is 15 residues long. CDR3 in amino acids: CASSANRVPTGELFF. DNA for the CDR3: TGTGCCAGCAGCGCAAACAGGGTGCCCACCGGGGAGCTGTTTTTT.

The chain carries TRBV19 and TRBJ2-3; D not certain. The germline V and J ends were trimmed by 5 bases and 8 bases, with 8 bases remaining between them. The CDR3 length is 11 residues. CDR1 and CDR2 from the germline V gene are LNHDA and SQIVND (reference sequence). CDR3 loop: CASSVKFTQYF. Written as DNA, the CDR3 is TGTGCCAGTAGTGTAAAATTTACGCAGTATTTT.

The V call is TRBV9, the J call TRBJ2-3; 7 nucleotides align to TRBD2. Trimming took 3 bases from V and 2 from J; bases not matched to a gene: 12. CDR3 length: 17 residues. The germline CDR1 and CDR2 sequences are SGDLS and YYNGEE. CDR3 in amino acids: CASSASLWRGSTDTQYF. DNA of the CDR3: TGTGCCAGCAGCGCGTCCTTATGGCGGGGGTCCACAGATACGCAGTATTTT.

Only one count was recorded for this clone. The gene calls are TRBV6-6 and TRBJ2-7; no reliable D call. Per germline, CDR1 MNHNY and CDR2 SVGAGI (reference sequence). The CDR3 has 12 amino acids. V was pared by 5 bases and J by 4 bases, with 9 bases between. Here the CDR3 reads CASSPPGYEQYF. Written as DNA, the CDR3 is TGTGCCAGCAGTCCCCCTGGGTACGAGCAGTACTTC.

The chain links TRBV21-1 to TRBJ2-1. TRBV21-1 is designated a pseudogene. CDR3 length: 11 residues. This CDR3 is CASSKNNEQFF. The CDR3 DNA reads as TGTGCCAGCAGCAAAAACAATGAGCAGTTCTTC.

This clone was found once. V usage is TRBV5-1 and J usage is TRBJ2-1; 7 bases fit TRBD1. The CDR3 extends over 14 amino acids. Germline CDR1 reads SGHRS; CDR2 reads YFSETQ. The J segment lost 6 bases and the V segment lost 4 bases, leaving 7 bases of the junction unmatched. The CDR3 protein is CASSPGQTLNEQFF. For the CDR3, the DNA is TGCGCCAGCAGCCCGGGACAGACCCTCAATGAGCAGTTCTTC. The entire variable domain, with the rest obtained from reference TRBV5-1 and TRBJ2-1, is as follows: KAGVTQTPRYLIKTRGQQVTLSCSPISGHRSVSWYQQTPGQGLQFLFEYFSETQRNKGNFPGRFSGRQFSNSRSEMNVSTLELGDSALYLCASSPGQTLNEQFFGPGTRLTVL.

The gene calls are TRBV10-3 and TRBJ1-6; D remains ambiguous. The length of the CDR3 is 13 residues. The V end was cut by 3 bases, the J end by 7 bases, with 7 bases between. Germline CDR1 reads ENHRY; CDR2 reads SYGVKD. For the CDR3, the DNA is TGTGCCATCAGTGATATGGGGAATTCACCCCTCCACTTT. The encoded protein is CAISDMGNSPLHF.

This clone is a singleton in its sample. This chain joins TRBV4-1 and TRBJ2-7; 8 bases match TRBD1. Germline CDR1 and CDR2: MGHRA and YSYEKL. Trimming took 2 bases from V and 4 from J; bases not matched to a gene: 16. This CDR3 is 18 amino acids long. CDR3 amino acids: CASSQPSSPGQERYEQYF. The CDR3 DNA is TGCGCCAGCAGCCAACCTTCTTCGCCGGGACAGGAGAGGTACGAGCAGTACTTC.

In this sample, this clone turned up a few times. The gene calls are TRBV5-1 and TRBJ2-2; 12 nucleotides line up with TRBD2. There are 15 residues in the CDR3. Trimming at V came to 0 bases and at J to 6 bases, leaving 0 bases not matched to a gene. The germline CDR1 and CDR2 sequences are SGHRS and YFSETQ. DNA for the CDR3: TGCGCCAGCAGCTTGGGACTAGCGGGGGCCGGGGAGCTGTTTTTT. Protein sequence: CASSLGLAGAGELFF.